This T cell receptor beta chain came from a study of T-cell memory formation after mild COVID-19. Study outcomes and limitations: The second-wave clones peaking on day 37 were not confirmed as SARS-CoV-2-specific.

After removal of 4 bases from V and 10 bases from J, the junction contained 15 bases not matched to a gene. This CDR3 contains 16 residues. The germline CDR1 and CDR2 sequences are SGDLS and YYNGEE. cDNA libraries for TCR alpha and TCR beta, carrying sample barcodes and UMIs, came from 5'RACE with constant-segment primers. TCRdb re-analysed the 5' RACE reads in MiXCR, keeping a single row per CDR3 protein. The sample lists around 300,000 distinct CDR3 sequences; less than 9.5% were seen once. Comment on this clonotype: Antigen: not known.

The source is a man aged 18 to 29 who had mild COVID-19 (a few samples of this study predate the infection). Cell type and time point are not known. Sequenced input: PBMCs or a T cell subset sorted from them (not recorded which). The J gene is TRBJ2-1, the V gene TRBV9; TRBD1 matches 9 bases. CDR3 sequence reads: CASSPGAPGQGREQFF. For the CDR3, the DNA is TGTGCCAGCAGCCCTGGGGCCCCGGGACAGGGCAGGGAGCAGTTCTTC.